Given below is one T cell receptor (beta chain) in context. Its antigen is unidentified. The sample belongs to a study of shared clonotypes between healthy human individuals. Study-wide results and limits: Though the depth was large, rarefaction showed that sorted-subset sequencing was incomplete. In general, naive subsets displayed greater estimated richness than memory subsets did.

J lost 7 bases, V lost 8 bases, and 3 bases had no gene match. Germline V gene sequence: CDR1 SEHNR, CDR2 FQNEAQ (reference sequence). The CDR3 is 13 amino acids. As handled by the study authors: ImmunoSEQ yielded junction-only sequences lacking quality scores, so filtering differed. TCRdb's table, derived via immunoSEQ multiplex PCR, lists solely in-frame clones and lacks some. D and trimming were read from the DNA, whereas the V and J calls and clone size are those reported in that table. The profile shows 550,000 to 850,000 clones, around 70% of them singletons. The sequence was obtained from a woman aged 30 to 39 in good health. The chain carries TRBV7-9 and TRBJ2-1; 12 bases are a match to TRBD2. The sequencing sample was made of memory CD4+ T cells sorted from blood. Regarding subset: CD45RA-negative fraction. The CDR3, as DNA: TGTGCCAGCCGGACTAGCGGGAAAAATGAGCAGTTCTTC. Its protein is CASRTSGKNEQFF.